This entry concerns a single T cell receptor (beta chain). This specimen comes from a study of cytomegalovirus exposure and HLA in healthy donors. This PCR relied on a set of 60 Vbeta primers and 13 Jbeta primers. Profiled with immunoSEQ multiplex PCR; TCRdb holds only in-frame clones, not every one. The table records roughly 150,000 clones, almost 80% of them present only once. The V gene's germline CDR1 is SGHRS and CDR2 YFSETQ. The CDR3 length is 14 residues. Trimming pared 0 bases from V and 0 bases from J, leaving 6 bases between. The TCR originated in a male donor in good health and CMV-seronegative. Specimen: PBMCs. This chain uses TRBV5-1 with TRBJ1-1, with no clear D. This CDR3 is CASSLVVMNTEAFF. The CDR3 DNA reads TGCGCCAGCAGCTTGGTAGTTATGAACACTGAAGCTTTCTTT.